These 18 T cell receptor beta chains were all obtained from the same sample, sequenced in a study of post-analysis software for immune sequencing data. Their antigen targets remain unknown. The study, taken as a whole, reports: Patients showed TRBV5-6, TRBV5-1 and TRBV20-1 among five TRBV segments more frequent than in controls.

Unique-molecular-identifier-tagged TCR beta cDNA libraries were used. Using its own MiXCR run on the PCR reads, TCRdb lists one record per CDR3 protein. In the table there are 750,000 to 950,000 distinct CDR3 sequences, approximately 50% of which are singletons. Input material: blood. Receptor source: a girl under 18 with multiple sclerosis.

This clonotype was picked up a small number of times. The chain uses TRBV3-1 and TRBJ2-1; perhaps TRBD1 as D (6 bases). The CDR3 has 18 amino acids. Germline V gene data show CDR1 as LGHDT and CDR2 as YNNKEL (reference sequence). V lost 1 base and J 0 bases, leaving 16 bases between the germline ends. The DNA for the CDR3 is TGTGCCAGCAGCCAAGTGGGGGCGGGCGGTCTCTCCTACAATGAGCAGTTCTTC. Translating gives CASSQVGAGGLSYNEQFF.

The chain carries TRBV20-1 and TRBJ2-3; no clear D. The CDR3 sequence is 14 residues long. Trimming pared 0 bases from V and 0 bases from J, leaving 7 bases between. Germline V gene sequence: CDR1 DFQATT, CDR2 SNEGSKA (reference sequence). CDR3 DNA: TGCAGTGCTAGAGACAGCGTGAGCACAGATACGCAGTATTTT. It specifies CSARDSVSTDTQYF.

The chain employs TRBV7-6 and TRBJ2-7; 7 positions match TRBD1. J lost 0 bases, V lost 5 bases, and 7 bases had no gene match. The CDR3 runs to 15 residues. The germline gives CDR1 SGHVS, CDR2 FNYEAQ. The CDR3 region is CASSRGRDSSYEQYF. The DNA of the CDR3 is TGTGCCAGCAGCCGGGGCCGGGACAGCTCCTACGAGCAGTACTTC.

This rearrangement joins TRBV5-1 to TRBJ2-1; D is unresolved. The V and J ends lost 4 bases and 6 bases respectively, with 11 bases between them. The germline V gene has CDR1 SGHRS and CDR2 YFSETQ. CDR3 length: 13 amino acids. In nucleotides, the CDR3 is TGCGCCAGCAGCCTTGATTTCCGCAATGAGCAGTTCTTC. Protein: CASSLDFRNEQFF. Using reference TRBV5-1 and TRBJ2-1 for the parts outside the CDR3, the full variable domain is KAGVTQTPRYLIKTRGQQVTLSCSPISGHRSVSWYQQTPGQGLQFLFEYFSETQRNKGNFPGRFSGRQFSNSRSEMNVSTLELGDSALYLCASSLDFRNEQFFGPGTRLTVL.

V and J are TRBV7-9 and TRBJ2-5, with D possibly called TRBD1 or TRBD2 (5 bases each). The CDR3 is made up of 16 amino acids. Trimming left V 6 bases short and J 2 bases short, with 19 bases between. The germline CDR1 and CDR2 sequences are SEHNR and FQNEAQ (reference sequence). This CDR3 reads CASRQGRTKPQETQYF. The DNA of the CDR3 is TGTGCCAGCAGGCAGGGACGCACCAAGCCTCAAGAGACCCAGTACTTC.

The CDR3 reads CASSSGQGGSYEQYF. In DNA, the CDR3 is TGCGCCAGCAGCTCGGGACAGGGTGGCTCCTACGAGCAGTACTTC. The chain recombines TRBV5-1 with TRBJ2-7, with 9 bases fitting TRBD1. Per germline, CDR1 SGHRS and CDR2 YFSETQ. Germline trimming cut 3 bases from V and 0 bases from J; bases unmatched to any gene: 4. The CDR3 has 15 amino acids.

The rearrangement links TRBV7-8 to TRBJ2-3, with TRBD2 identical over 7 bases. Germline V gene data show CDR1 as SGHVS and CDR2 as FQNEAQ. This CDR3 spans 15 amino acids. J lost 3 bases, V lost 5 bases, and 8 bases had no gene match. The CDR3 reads CASSRKRDFTDTQYF. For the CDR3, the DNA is TGTGCCAGCAGCCGGAAGCGGGACTTTACAGATACGCAGTATTTT.

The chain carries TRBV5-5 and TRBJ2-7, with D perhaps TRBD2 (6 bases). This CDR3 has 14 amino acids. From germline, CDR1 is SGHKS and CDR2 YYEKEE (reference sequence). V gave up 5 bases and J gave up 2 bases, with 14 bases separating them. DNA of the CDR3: TGTGCCAGCAGGTTCTCTCCGGGGGCCTACGAGCAGTACTTC. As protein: CASRFSPGAYEQYF. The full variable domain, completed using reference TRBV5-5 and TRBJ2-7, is DAGVTQSPTHLIKTRGQQVTLRCSPISGHKSVSWYQQVLGQGPQFIFQYYEKEERGRGNFPDRFSARQFPNYSSELNVNALLLGDSALYLCASRFSPGAYEQYFGPGTRLTVT.

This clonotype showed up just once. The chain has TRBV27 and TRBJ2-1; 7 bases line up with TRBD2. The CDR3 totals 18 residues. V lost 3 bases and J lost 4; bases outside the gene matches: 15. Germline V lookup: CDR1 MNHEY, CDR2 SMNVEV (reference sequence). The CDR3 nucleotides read TGTGCCAGCAGTTTCGGCCGGGGGGAGGGCCCATCTTACAATGAGCAGTTCTTC. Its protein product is CASSFGRGEGPSYNEQFF.

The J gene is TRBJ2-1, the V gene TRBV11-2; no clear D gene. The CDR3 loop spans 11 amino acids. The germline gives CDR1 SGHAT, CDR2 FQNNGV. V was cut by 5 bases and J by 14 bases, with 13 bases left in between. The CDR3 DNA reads TGTGCCAGCAGCCTCGGAGCTCGTAAGTTCTTC. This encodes CASSLGARKFF.

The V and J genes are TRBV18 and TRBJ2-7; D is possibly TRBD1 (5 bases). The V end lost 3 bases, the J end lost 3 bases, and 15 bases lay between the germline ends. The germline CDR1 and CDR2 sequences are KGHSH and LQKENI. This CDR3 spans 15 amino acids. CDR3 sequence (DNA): TGTGCCAGCTCACCCGGGCTACAGGCTGGCTACGAGCAGTACTTC. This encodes CASSPGLQAGYEQYF.

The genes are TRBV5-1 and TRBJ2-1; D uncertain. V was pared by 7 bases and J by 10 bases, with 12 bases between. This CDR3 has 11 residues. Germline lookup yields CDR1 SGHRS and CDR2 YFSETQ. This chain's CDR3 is CASGMTPEQFF. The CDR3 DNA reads TGCGCCAGCGGTATGACCCCCGAGCAGTTCTTC.

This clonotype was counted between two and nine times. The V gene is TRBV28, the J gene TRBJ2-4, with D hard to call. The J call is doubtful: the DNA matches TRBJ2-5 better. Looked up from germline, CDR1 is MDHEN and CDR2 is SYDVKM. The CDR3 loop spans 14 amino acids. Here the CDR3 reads CASSKNTFGETQYF. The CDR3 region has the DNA TGTGCCAGCAGCAAAAACACGTTCGGGGAGACCCAGTACTTC.

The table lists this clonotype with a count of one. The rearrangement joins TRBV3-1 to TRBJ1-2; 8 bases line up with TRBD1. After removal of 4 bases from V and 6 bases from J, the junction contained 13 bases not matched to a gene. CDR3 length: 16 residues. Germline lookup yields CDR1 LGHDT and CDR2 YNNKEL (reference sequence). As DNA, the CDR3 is TGTGCCAGCAGCCTGGACAGGGCCTATCGGCCGGATGGCTACACCTTC. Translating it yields CASSLDRAYRPDGYTF.

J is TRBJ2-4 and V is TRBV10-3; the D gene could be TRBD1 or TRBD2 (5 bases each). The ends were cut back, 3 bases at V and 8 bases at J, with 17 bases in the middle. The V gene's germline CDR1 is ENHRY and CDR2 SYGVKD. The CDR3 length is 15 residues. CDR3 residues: CAISEAAGAVDIQYF. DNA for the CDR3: TGTGCCATCAGTGAAGCTGCCGGGGCTGTGGACATTCAGTACTTC.

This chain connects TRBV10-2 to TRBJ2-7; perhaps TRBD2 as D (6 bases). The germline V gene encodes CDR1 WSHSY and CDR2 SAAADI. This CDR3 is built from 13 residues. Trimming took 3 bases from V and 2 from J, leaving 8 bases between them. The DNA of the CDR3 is TGCGCCAGCAGTGACAGCGGGCCCTACGAGCAGTACTTC. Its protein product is CASSDSGPYEQYF.

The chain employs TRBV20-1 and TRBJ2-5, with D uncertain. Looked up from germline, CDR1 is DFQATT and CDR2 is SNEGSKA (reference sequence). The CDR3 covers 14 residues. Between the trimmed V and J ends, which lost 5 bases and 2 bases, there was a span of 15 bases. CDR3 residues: CSAPASASQETQYF. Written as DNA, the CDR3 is TGCAGTGCTCCAGCTTCGGCCTCACAAGAGACCCAGTACTTC.

The CDR3 sequence is CSVKGSIETQYF. In DNA, the CDR3 is TGCAGCGTAAAGGGGAGTATCGAGACCCAGTACTTC. The chain carries TRBV29-1 and TRBJ2-7; D is perhaps TRBD1 or TRBD2 (5 bases each). The last part of the DNA fits TRBJ2-5 better; the J call may be wrong. CDR1 is SQVTM and CDR2 is ANQGSEA in the germline V gene. CDR3 length: 12 residues.